Below are 9 T cell receptor beta chains sequenced from a single sample in a study of human T cells and chemical hapten exposure. Using its own MiXCR run on the 5' RACE reads, TCRdb lists one record per CDR3 protein. The top ten clones hold around 1.5% of a sample with 120,000 to 150,000 distinct CDR3 sequences, roughly 4% of them seen once. RNA extraction used unfractionated whole blood as the source of total RNA. These receptor sequences come from a female donor in good health.

This clonotype was recorded at least ten times. This chain uses TRBV12-3 or TRBV12-4 with TRBJ1-1; D ambiguous. V was cut by 7 bases and J by 11 bases, with 26 bases left in between. This CDR3 is 15 amino acids long. In DNA form, the CDR3 reads TGTGCCAGCACCCCGCACCCGGTTGGGGTGAGGCGGGCTTTCTTT. Translating it yields CASTPHPVGVRRAFF.

The chain joins TRBV19 to TRBJ2-7; no clear D gene. This CDR3 spans 14 amino acids. Germline lookup yields CDR1 LNHDA and CDR2 SQIVND (reference sequence). V lost 6 bases to trimming and J lost 4 bases, with 16 bases between them. CDR3 DNA sequence: TGTGCCAGTAGCTCATTTGATGGAGCTTACGAGCAGTACTTC. Its translation: CASSSFDGAYEQYF.

This clonotype was found many times. This rearrangement joins TRBV7-2 to TRBJ2-7, with D possibly matching TRBD2 (6 bases). The CDR3 is 16 amino acids. The V and J ends lost 4 bases and 3 bases respectively, with 19 bases between them. Germline CDR1 reads SGHTA; CDR2 reads FQGNSA. The CDR3 region is CASSSFSQRASYEQYF. CDR3 bases: TGTGCCAGCAGCTCCTTTTCGCAGCGGGCGAGCTACGAGCAGTACTTC.

This clonotype was counted many times. The chain uses TRBV4-2 and TRBJ1-5; 7 bases align to TRBD1. The CDR3 extends over 15 amino acids. Germline V lookup: CDR1 LGHNA, CDR2 YNFKEQ. After removal of 0 bases from V and 6 bases from J, the junction contained 5 bases not matched to a gene. CDR3 region: CASSQDHRGTQPQHF. As DNA, the CDR3 is TGTGCCAGCAGCCAAGATCACAGGGGCACTCAGCCCCAGCATTTT.

This clonotype was observed at least ten times. The chain recombines TRBV5-4 with TRBJ2-3; no definite D call. V was clipped by 0 bases and J by 4 bases, with 6 bases between them. The CDR3 consists of 13 residues. Looked up from germline, CDR1 is SGHNT and CDR2 is YYREEE (reference sequence). CDR3 sequence reads: CASSLGTPDTQYF. For the CDR3, the DNA is TGTGCCAGCAGCTTGGGTACCCCAGATACGCAGTATTTT.

There are many counts of this clonotype. This chain joins TRBV7-9 and TRBJ1-4; D remains unclear. Germline V gene lookup returns CDR1 SEHNR and CDR2 FQNEAQ (reference sequence). This CDR3 has 13 residues. V was cut by 2 bases and J by 3 bases, with 4 bases left in between. The CDR3 coding sequence is TGTGCCAGCAGCTTACACCCTAATGAAAAACTGTTTTTT. This translates into CASSLHPNEKLFF.

This clonotype was found many times. V gene TRBV12-3 or TRBV12-4 combines with J gene TRBJ2-7; D is unclear. The V end was cut by 9 bases, the J end by 0 bases, with 9 bases between. This CDR3 is 12 amino acids long. DNA for the CDR3: TGTGCCAGTTCCCAACCCTCCTACGAGCAGTACTTC. This codes for CASSQPSYEQYF.

This clonotype was observed many times. The chain joins TRBV13 to TRBJ2-3; D uncertain. Germline assignment: CDR1 PRHDT and CDR2 FYEKMQ (reference sequence). The CDR3 consists of 14 residues. Trimming shortened V by 5 bases and J by 2 bases, and 11 bases separated the two germline ends. The DNA for the CDR3 is TGTGCCAGCAGCCTCACCAGAATCACAGATACGCAGTATTTT. Encoded protein: CASSLTRITDTQYF.

This clonotype was counted at least ten times. This chain uses TRBV30 with TRBJ1-2; 9 positions match TRBD1. J gave up 2 bases and V 3 bases, and 7 bases lay outside the gene matches. This CDR3 contains 15 residues. Germline CDR1 and CDR2: GTSNPN and SVGIG (reference sequence). Here the CDR3 reads CAWRRPGQGNYGYTF. CDR3 coding DNA: TGTGCCTGGAGACGACCGGGACAGGGAAACTATGGCTACACCTTC. The whole variable domain, remainder taken from reference TRBV30 and TRBJ1-2, is SQTIHQWPATLVQPVGSPLSLECTVEGTSNPNLYWYRQAAGRGLQLLFYSVGIGQISSEVPQNLSASRPQDRQFILSSKKLLLSDSGFYLCAWRRPGQGNYGYTFGSGTRLTVV.